This TCR beta chain appears in the sequencing data of a study of Ad26.COV2.S vaccination and SARS-CoV-2 variants. Study results and caveats: Researchers cautioned that TCR breadth and depth analyses may have underestimated total T cell responses. CD8+ and CD4+ T cells specific for spike reportedly responded with substantial breadth after vaccination.

Regarding treatment: around 19 received Ad26.COV2.S at low or high dose, single or two shots; 5 received placebo; per-sample allocation not given. Collection of samples fell on day 63 after the first vaccine or placebo injection. An Ad26 vector expressing Wuhan-strain SARS-CoV-2 spike served as the vaccine. The germline V gene has CDR1 GTSNPN and CDR2 SVGIG (reference sequence). Losses at the gene ends were 2 bases for V and 3 bases for J; bases not matched to a gene: 3. The CDR3 spans 14 residues. The count of this clone is one. Its antigen is not known. TCRdb's table, derived via immunoSEQ multiplex PCR, lists solely in-frame clones and lacks some. Of 430,000 or so clones listed, about 88% are singletons.

The chain combines TRBV30 with TRBJ2-7; 11 bases match TRBD2. The sample in question was peripheral blood, obtained in a trial of Ad26.COV2.S vaccine versus placebo. This clonotype was sampled from a person between 18 and 65 years old who received the Ad26.COV2.S COVID-19 vaccine or a placebo. The CDR3 DNA reads TGTGCCTGGAGTAGCGGGACTAGCGGCTACGAGCAGTACTTC. Translated, it gives CAWSSGTSGYEQYF.